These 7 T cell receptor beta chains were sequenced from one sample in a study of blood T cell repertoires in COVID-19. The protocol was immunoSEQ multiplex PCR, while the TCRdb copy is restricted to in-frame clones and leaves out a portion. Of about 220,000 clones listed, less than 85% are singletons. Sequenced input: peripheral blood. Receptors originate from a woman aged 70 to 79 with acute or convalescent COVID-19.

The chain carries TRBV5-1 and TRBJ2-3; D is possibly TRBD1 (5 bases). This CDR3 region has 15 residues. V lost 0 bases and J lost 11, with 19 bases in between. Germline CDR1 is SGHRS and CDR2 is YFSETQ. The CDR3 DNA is TGCGCCAGCAGCTTGGCTTCAGGGCCCTACCGCGGGCAGTATTTT. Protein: CASSLASGPYRGQYF.

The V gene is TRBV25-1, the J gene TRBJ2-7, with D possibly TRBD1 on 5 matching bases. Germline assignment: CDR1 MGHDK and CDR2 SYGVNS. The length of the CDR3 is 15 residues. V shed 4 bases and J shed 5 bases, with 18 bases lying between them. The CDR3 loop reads CASSGKRRVYNEQYF. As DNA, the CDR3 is TGTGCCAGCAGTGGGAAGCGCAGGGTTTACAACGAGCAGTACTTC.

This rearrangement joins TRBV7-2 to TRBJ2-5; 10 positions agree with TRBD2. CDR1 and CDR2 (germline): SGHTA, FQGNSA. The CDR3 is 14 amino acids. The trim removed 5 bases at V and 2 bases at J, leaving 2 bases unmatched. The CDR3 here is CASSRGLAQETQYF. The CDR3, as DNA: TGTGCCAGCAGCAGGGGACTAGCGCAAGAGACCCAGTACTTC.

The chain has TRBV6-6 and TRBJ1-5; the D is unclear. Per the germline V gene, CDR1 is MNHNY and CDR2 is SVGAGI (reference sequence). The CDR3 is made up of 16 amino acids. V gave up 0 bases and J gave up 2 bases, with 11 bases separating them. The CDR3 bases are TGTGCCAGCAGTTACTCGAACATCGAGGGCAATCAGCCCCAGCATTTT. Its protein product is CASSYSNIEGNQPQHF.

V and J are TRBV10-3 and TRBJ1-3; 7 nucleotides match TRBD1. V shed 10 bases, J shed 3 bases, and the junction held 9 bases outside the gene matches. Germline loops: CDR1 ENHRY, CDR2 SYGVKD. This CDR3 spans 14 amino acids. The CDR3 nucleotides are TGTGCCACCCTAACAGGGGAAAGTGGAAACACCATATATTTT. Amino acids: CATLTGESGNTIYF.

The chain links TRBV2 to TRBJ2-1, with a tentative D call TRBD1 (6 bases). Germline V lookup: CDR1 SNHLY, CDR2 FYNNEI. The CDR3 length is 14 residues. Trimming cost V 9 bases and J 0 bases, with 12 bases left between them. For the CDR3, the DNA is TGTGCCAGTGGCCGGGACAACTCCTACAATGAGCAGTTCTTC. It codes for CASGRDNSYNEQFF.

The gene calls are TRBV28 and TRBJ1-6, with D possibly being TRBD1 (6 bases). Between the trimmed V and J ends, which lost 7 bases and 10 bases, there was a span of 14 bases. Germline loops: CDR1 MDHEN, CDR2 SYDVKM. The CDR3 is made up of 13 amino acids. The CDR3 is CASKQGVVSPLHF. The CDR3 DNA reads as TGTGCCAGCAAACAGGGCGTCGTCTCACCCCTCCACTTT.